These T cell receptor beta chains were read from a single sample in a study of cytomegalovirus exposure and HLA in healthy donors. Sequencing used immunoSEQ multiplex PCR; TCRdb keeps in-frame clones, though not all of them. This sample has fewer than 200,000 clones, with approximately 84% found just once. The material sequenced was PBMCs. All receptors derive from a woman aged 50 to 60 in good health and CMV-seropositive. The CDR3 runs from the conserved cysteine through the conserved F or W. Fields, in order: V gene, J gene, D gene, clone size, CDR3 DNA, CDR3 protein. D genes are given only for firm matches. Not all rows give a size; the values are once, few, many and, for expanded clones, a class.

v_gene: TRBV11-2; j_gene: TRBJ1-4; d_gene: TRBD1; abundance: once; CDR3nt: TGTGCCAGCAGCCCAGGGGGCGGGGGGGCCGAAAAACTGTTTTTT; CDR3aa: CASSPGGGGAEKLFF
v_gene: TRBV19; j_gene: TRBJ1-2; d_gene: TRBD1; abundance: .; CDR3nt: TGTGCCAGTAGTTACGGACAGGAGAAGAATGGCTACACCTTC; CDR3aa: CASSYGQEKNGYTF
v_gene: TRBV9; j_gene: TRBJ2-1; d_gene: .; abundance: .; CDR3nt: TGTGCCAGCAGTAGCACGGACAGCTACAATGAGCAGTTCTTC; CDR3aa: CASSSTDSYNEQFF
v_gene: TRBV19; j_gene: TRBJ2-1; d_gene: .; abundance: .; CDR3nt: TGTGCCAGTAGTTCCGGTTTCTCCTACAATGAGCAGTTCTTC; CDR3aa: CASSSGFSYNEQFF
v_gene: TRBV6-5; j_gene: TRBJ2-5; d_gene: .; abundance: .; CDR3nt: TGTGCCAGCAGCCCGGGACTCGCGAACCAAGAGACCCAGTACTTC; CDR3aa: CASSPGLANQETQYF
v_gene: TRBV19; j_gene: TRBJ2-3; d_gene: .; abundance: .; CDR3nt: TGTGCCAGTAGTATAGACTCCAGCACAGATACGCAGTATTTT; CDR3aa: CASSIDSSTDTQYF
v_gene: TRBV5-1; j_gene: TRBJ2-3; d_gene: TRBD2; abundance: .; CDR3nt: TGCGCCAGCAGCCCGGGACTAGCGGGAGGCACAGATACGCAGTATTTT; CDR3aa: CASSPGLAGGTDTQYF
v_gene: TRBV2; j_gene: TRBJ2-2; d_gene: .; abundance: .; CDR3nt: TGTGCCAGCAGCCCCGGGACTCGCACCGGGGAGCTGTTTTTT; CDR3aa: CASSPGTRTGELFF
v_gene: TRBV7-9; j_gene: TRBJ2-5; d_gene: .; abundance: .; CDR3nt: TGTGCCAGCAGCCCTCGCAGGGCTTCCCAAGAGACCCAGTACTTC; CDR3aa: CASSPRRASQETQYF
v_gene: TRBV7-2; j_gene: TRBJ2-3; d_gene: TRBD2; abundance: .; CDR3nt: TGTGCCAGCAGCCGATTTGAAAGAGCGGGACTCCTTCAGTATTTT; CDR3aa: CASSRFERAGLLQYF
v_gene: TRBV15; j_gene: TRBJ2-3; d_gene: TRBD2; abundance: .; CDR3nt: TGTGCCACCAGCAGAGATCCGGGGGGGACAGATACGCAGTATTTT; CDR3aa: CATSRDPGGTDTQYF
v_gene: TRBV2; j_gene: TRBJ1-1; d_gene: .; abundance: .; CDR3nt: TGTGCCAGCGCTACAGGGTTGGACACTGAAGCTTTCTTT; CDR3aa: CASATGLDTEAFF
v_gene: TRBV27; j_gene: TRBJ2-3; d_gene: .; abundance: .; CDR3nt: TGTGCCAGCAGCCCCGGGACTTGGCGCACAGATACGCAGTATTTT; CDR3aa: CASSPGTWRTDTQYF
v_gene: TRBV2; j_gene: TRBJ1-6; d_gene: .; abundance: .; CDR3nt: TGTGCCAGCAGTATGGCCACAGGCGGATATAATTCACCCCTCCACTTT; CDR3aa: CASSMATGGYNSPLHF
v_gene: TRBV27; j_gene: TRBJ1-2; d_gene: .; abundance: .; CDR3nt: TGTGCCAGCAGTTCGGGGTACGAGAATGGCTACACCTTC; CDR3aa: CASSSGYENGYTF
v_gene: TRBV18; j_gene: TRBJ2-1; d_gene: .; abundance: .; CDR3nt: TGTGCCAGCTCACAGTCGCGGGAAGGGAGGGAGCAGTTCTTC; CDR3aa: CASSQSREGREQFF
v_gene: TRBV2; j_gene: TRBJ2-7; d_gene: TRBD2; abundance: .; CDR3nt: TGTGCCAGCAGGGAAGGGAGGACTAGCGGGGGGGCCTCCTACGAGCAGTACTTC; CDR3aa: CASREGRTSGGASYEQYF
v_gene: TRBV23-1; j_gene: TRBJ1-1; d_gene: .; abundance: .; CDR3nt: TGCGCCAGCATTCTTCCGGGGGGGGAAAGGGCTGAAGCTTTCTTT; CDR3aa: CASILPGGERAEAFF
v_gene: TRBV19; j_gene: TRBJ2-7; d_gene: TRBD2; abundance: .; CDR3nt: TGTGCCAGTAGTATTGGTCTAGCGGGGGCCCGAACCTACGAGCAGTACTTC; CDR3aa: CASSIGLAGARTYEQYF
v_gene: TRBV5-6; j_gene: TRBJ2-7; d_gene: .; abundance: .; CDR3nt: TGTGCCAGCAGCTTCAACCCGGGACACCTATCCTACGAGCAGTACTTC; CDR3aa: CASSFNPGHLSYEQYF
v_gene: TRBV9; j_gene: TRBJ1-2; d_gene: TRBD1; abundance: .; CDR3nt: TGTGCCAGCAGCGTAGGGGGGACAGGGGCATCCTATGGCTACACCTTC; CDR3aa: CASSVGGTGASYGYTF
v_gene: TRBV19; j_gene: TRBJ1-2; d_gene: TRBD1; abundance: few; CDR3nt: TGTGCCAGCCAAAACCGGGACAGGGGATATGGCTACACCTTC; CDR3aa: CASQNRDRGYGYTF
v_gene: TRBV2; j_gene: TRBJ1-5; d_gene: TRBD1; abundance: .; CDR3nt: TGTGCCAGCAGCACGAGCCGGGACAGTCGGACGTATAGCAATCAGCCCCAGCATTTT; CDR3aa: CASSTSRDSRTYSNQPQHF
v_gene: TRBV7-9; j_gene: TRBJ2-4; d_gene: TRBD1; abundance: .; CDR3nt: TGTTCCAGCAGCTCGGGACAGGGGGGAAAGGAAGCCAAAAACATTCAGTACTTC; CDR3aa: CSSSSGQGGKEAKNIQYF